These 26 T cell receptor beta chains were all obtained from the same sample, sequenced in a study of glioma-infiltrating T cells. Using RNA template, CDR3s of TCR alpha and beta were amplified with iRepertoire arm-PCR. TCRdb itself ran the multiplex PCR reads through MiXCR, one entry per CDR3 protein. The sample consists of approximately 190,000 distinct CDR3 sequences, more than 25% of them appearing once. The sequenced sample consisted of glioma tissue, nonneoplastic brain tissue, or PBMCs (not recorded which). Receptors originate from a human donor with low-grade glioma or glioblastoma, undergoing nonglioma brain surgery, or in good health (not recorded which).

The V and J genes are TRBV29-1 and TRBJ2-1; TRBD1 or TRBD2 may be the D gene (6 bases each). The CDR3 is made up of 11 amino acids. The germline CDR1 and CDR2 sequences are SQVTM and ANQGSEA. Trimming removed 6 bases from V and 11 bases from J, with 14 bases in between. The chain's CDR3 is CSVGGGGKQFF. The CDR3 coding sequence is TGCAGCGTCGGGGGCGGAGGAAAGCAGTTCTTC.

With regard to this clonotype: This may stem from a read error, because a much larger clone lies one nucleotide away. Here the CDR3 omits its conserved ending phenylalanine or tryptophan, so a read error is the likely source. The chain has TRBV7-9 and TRBJ2-7; TRBD1 or TRBD2 may be the D gene (7 bases each). CDR3 length equals 14 residues. CDR1 is SEHNR, CDR2 FQNEAQ, per germline (reference sequence). Deletions cut 1 base from V and 5 bases from J, with 12 bases between. CDR3 loop: CASSLGQGGHEQYL. CDR3 coding DNA: TGTGCCAGCAGCTTAGGCCAGGGGGGGCACGAGCAGTACCTC.

V is TRBV24-1 and J is TRBJ2-1, with 12 nucleotides matching TRBD2. The CDR3 is 21 amino acids. The trim removed 2 bases at V and 6 bases at J, leaving 19 bases unmatched. Germline CDR1 and CDR2: KGHDR and SFDVKD. CDR3 sequence: CATSDYTGQGPGLAGINEQFF. The CDR3 DNA sequence: TGTGCCACCAGTGATTACACGGGACAGGGCCCCGGACTAGCGGGGATCAATGAGCAGTTCTTC.

As concerns this clonotype: Possible read error: a much larger clone is one base away. The V and J genes are TRBV10-3 and TRBJ2-3; perhaps TRBD2 as D (5 bases). This CDR3 is built from 16 residues. The germline CDR1 and CDR2 sequences are ENHRY and SYGVKD. CDR3 protein: CAISDGSGGPTDTEYF. CDR3 DNA: TGTGCCATCAGTGATGGGAGTGGTGGGCCCACAGATACGGAGTATTTT.

This chain joins TRBV6-2 or TRBV6-3 and TRBJ2-7; weak D call: TRBD2 (5 bases). The CDR3 sequence is 14 residues long. CDR1 is MNHEY, CDR2 SVGEGT, per germline. The V end was cut by 5 bases, the J end by 3 bases, with 14 bases between. The CDR3 DNA reads TGTGCCAGCAGTCCCCGGGAACGGGGCTACGAGCAGTACTTC. Translated: CASSPRERGYEQYF.

This clonotype was observed many times. The chain employs TRBV6-1 and TRBJ2-5, with 8 bases lining up with TRBD1. CDR3 length: 13 amino acids. V dropped 7 bases and J dropped 2; count of bases not matched to a gene: 3. From germline, CDR1 is MNHNS and CDR2 SASEGT. CDR3 in DNA: TGTGCCAGCATGAGGGACAGGCAAGAGACCCAGTACTTC. Residues: CASMRDRQETQYF.

This clonotype was seen many times. This sequence joins TRBV7-9 and TRBJ2-7; the match to TRBD2 covers 8 bases. Germline assignment: CDR1 SEHNR and CDR2 FQNEAQ (reference sequence). The CDR3 has 15 residues. The trim removed 6 bases at V and 0 bases at J, leaving 7 bases unmatched. The CDR3 region has the DNA TGTGCCAGCAGGGGGCGGGAGGCCAGCTCCTACGAGCAGTACTTC. This codes for CASRGREASSYEQYF. The whole variable domain, remainder taken from reference TRBV7-9 and TRBJ2-7, is DTGVSQNPRHKITKRGQNVTFRCDPISEHNRLYWYRQTLGQGPEFLTYFQNEAQLEKSRLLSDRFSAERPKGSFSTLEIQRTEQGDSAMYLCASRGREASSYEQYFGPGTRLTVT.

This clonotype was found many times. The gene calls are TRBV20-1 and TRBJ1-3; TRBD1 aligns across 7 bases. The ends lost 3 bases at V and 0 bases at J; junction bases unmatched: 5. The CDR3 has 15 residues. CDR1 and CDR2 from the germline V gene are DFQATT and SNEGSKA (reference sequence). CDR3 nucleotides: TGCAGTGCTAGGGGACAGAGTCACTCTGGAAACACCATATATTTT. Translating it yields CSARGQSHSGNTIYF.

This clonotype occurred many times. This chain uses TRBV27 with TRBJ2-7; D might be TRBD2 (5 bases). This CDR3 has 13 residues. In germline, CDR1 is MNHEY, CDR2 SMNVEV (reference sequence). The ends were cut back, 3 bases at V and 6 bases at J, with 12 bases in the middle. This chain's CDR3 is CASSFGRVGEQYF. In DNA, the CDR3 is TGTGCCAGCAGTTTTGGGCGGGTTGGCGAGCAGTACTTC.

Only a few counts were recorded for this clonotype. J is TRBJ2-3 and V is TRBV5-4; TRBD2 aligns across 9 bases. Germline CDR1 is SGHNT and CDR2 is YYREEE (reference sequence). CDR3 size: 18 residues. V lost 0 bases to trimming and J lost 12 bases; unmatched junction nucleotides: 20. The CDR3 reads CASSLVVLSSGNARPQYF. The CDR3 DNA reads TGTGCCAGCAGCTTGGTTGTGTTATCTAGCGGGAACGCTAGGCCACAGTATTTT.

Regarding this clonotype: This may stem from a read error, because a much larger clone lies one nucleotide away. The chain links TRBV10-3 to TRBJ1-1; D is uncertain. CDR1 and CDR2 (germline): ENHRY, SYGVKD. The CDR3 is made up of 13 amino acids. As DNA, the CDR3 is TGTGCCATCGGTTGGCAGTTGAACACTGAAGCTCTCTTT. This encodes CAIGWQLNTEALF.

V is TRBV11-2 and J is TRBJ2-7; the match to TRBD2 covers 8 bases. The CDR3 is made up of 14 amino acids. The ends lost 6 bases at V and 3 bases at J; junction bases unmatched: 7. Per germline, CDR1 SGHAT and CDR2 FQNNGV. CDR3 bases: TGTGCCAGCAGGATGGGGACTAGAGGCTACGAGCAGTACTTC. Residues: CASRMGTRGYEQYF.

As for this clonotype: The missing conserved phenylalanine or tryptophan at the end of this CDR3 makes a read error likely. The chain recombines TRBV7-3 with TRBJ2-1; no reliable D call. The CDR3 runs to 13 residues. Trimming pared 1 base from V and 9 bases from J, leaving 10 bases between. Germline loops: CDR1 SGHTA, CDR2 FQGTGA. CDR3 nucleotide sequence: TGTGCCAGCAGCTTAAATCGAGACGGTGAGCAGTTCCTC. Its protein product is CASSLNRDGEQFL.

Remarks on this clonotype: With a much larger clone just one base away, this may be a read error. The J gene is TRBJ2-2, the V gene TRBV4-2; 13 positions match TRBD2. The V gene's germline CDR1 is LGHNA and CDR2 YNFKEQ. V trimming: 0 bases; J trimming: 5 bases; junction bases outside the gene matches: 6. This CDR3 region has 18 residues. The CDR3 nucleotides are TGTGCCAGCAGCCAAGAGGTGACTAGCGGGAGGAAGACCGGGGAGCTGTTTTTT. Its protein is CASSQEVTSGRKTGELFF.

This clonotype was counted many times. V usage is TRBV4-2 and J usage is TRBJ2-7; maybe TRBD1 (5 bases). CDR1 and CDR2 (germline): LGHNA, YNFKEQ. Trimming took off 0 bases at V and 2 bases at J, with 11 bases between the two ends. This CDR3 has 15 residues. CDR3 sequence (DNA): TGTGCCAGCAGCCAAGAAGACAGCCTCCCCTACGAGCAGTACTTC. As protein: CASSQEDSLPYEQYF.

This clonotype has only a few counts. V usage is TRBV29-1 and J usage is TRBJ1-3, with D perhaps TRBD1 (5 bases). CDR1 and CDR2 (germline): SQVTM, ANQGSEA. CDR3 length: 14 residues. Trimming shortened V by 7 bases and J by 3 bases, and 16 bases separated the two germline ends. The DNA of the CDR3 is TGCAGCGCCGAGTTAGGGGCTGGTGGAAACACCATATATTTT. Residues: CSAELGAGGNTIYF.

This clonotype was detected ten times or more. The chain carries TRBV12-3 or TRBV12-4 and TRBJ2-1; TRBD1 agrees at 10 bases. This CDR3 has 15 amino acids. The ends lost 5 bases at V and 4 bases at J; junction bases unmatched: 5. CDR3 amino acids: CASSPRQGAYNEQFF. CDR3 in DNA: TGTGCCAGCAGTCCACGACAGGGGGCATACAATGAGCAGTTCTTC.

This chain connects TRBV7-9 to TRBJ2-1; 14 bases line up with TRBD2. CDR1 is SEHNR, CDR2 FQNEAQ, per germline (reference sequence). This CDR3 comprises 18 residues. The V and J ends lost 5 bases and 1 base, in that order; junction bases with no gene match: 7. In DNA, the CDR3 is TGTGCCAGCAGCCCTCCGGGACTAGCGGGAGTTTCCTACAATGAGCAGTTCTTC. It codes for CASSPPGLAGVSYNEQFF.

Concerning this clonotype: One end of the junction fails to match germline, which may point to a read error. The chain recombines TRBV6-6 with TRBJ2-4; perhaps TRBD2 as D (6 bases). In germline, CDR1 is MNHNY, CDR2 SVGAGI (reference sequence). This CDR3 has 15 residues. The CDR3 spells CASSNPGGARNIKYF. The CDR3 coding sequence is TGTGCCAGCAGTAACCCCGGGGGAGCGAGAAACATTAAGTACTTC.

About this clonotype: Just one base apart from a much larger clone, this may be a read error. The genes are TRBV3-1 and TRBJ1-2; D gene uncertain. Germline-derived CDR1 and CDR2 are LGHDT and YNNKEL (reference sequence). The V and J ends lost 0 bases and 3 bases respectively, with 11 bases between them. The CDR3 is made up of 15 amino acids. The CDR3 region has the DNA TGTGCCAGCAGCCAAGAAAGTGGGCTCTACTATGGCTACACCTTC. Translated: CASSQESGLYYGYTF.

Comment on this clonotype: One base away lies a much larger clone, so this may be a sequencing read error. V gene TRBV24-1 combines with J gene TRBJ2-2, with D maybe TRBD1 (6 bases). The V end lost 9 bases, the J end lost 7 bases, and 11 bases lay between the germline ends. Germline V gene lookup returns CDR1 KGHDR and CDR2 SFDVKD. The CDR3 is 12 residues long. The CDR3 loop is CATGRDNGELFF. Written as DNA, the CDR3 is TGTGCCACCGGTAGGGACAACGGGGAGCTGTTTTTT.

Points on this clonotype: A much larger clone lies one base from this, so it may be a read error. The chain has TRBV5-1 and TRBJ2-5; TRBD2 aligns across 7 bases. With V trimmed by 4 bases and J by 11 bases, 14 bases remained unmatched. CDR1 and CDR2 (germline): SGHRS, YFSETQ. This CDR3 has 14 amino acids. The CDR3 is CASSGGGGSYQQYF. The DNA of the CDR3 is TGCGCCAGCAGCGGCGGGGGAGGCTCCTACCAGCAGTACTTC.

The chain has TRBV7-9 and TRBJ2-7; 11 bases are shared with TRBD1. Looked up from germline, CDR1 is SEHNR and CDR2 is FQNEAQ (reference sequence). The V segment lost 10 bases and the J segment 3 bases; nucleotides outside the gene matches: 5. The CDR3 runs to 13 residues. CDR3 sequence (DNA): TGTGCCATTAGCGGGACAGGGGGCTACGAGCAGTACTTC. This translates into CAISGTGGYEQYF.

This clonotype was counted many times. V and J are TRBV19 and TRBJ1-2; D is uncertain. With 0 bases removed from V and 6 bases from J, the gap between germline ends came to 14 bases. CDR3 length equals 15 residues. From germline, CDR1 is LNHDA and CDR2 SQIVND (reference sequence). CDR3 amino acids: CASSIEWSRGDGYTF. Here the CDR3 DNA reads TGTGCCAGTAGTATAGAGTGGTCACGGGGAGATGGCTACACCTTC. Together with reference TRBV19 and TRBJ1-2, the CDR3 gives the full variable domain: DGGITQSPKYLFRKEGQNVTLSCEQNLNHDAMYWYRQDPGQGLRLIYYSQIVNDFQKGDIAEGYSVSREKKESFPLTVTSAQKNPTAFYLCASSIEWSRGDGYTFGSGTRLTVV.

V usage is TRBV24-1 and J usage is TRBJ2-1; 12 bases line up with TRBD2. This CDR3 comprises 14 residues. The V segment lost 5 bases and the J segment 5 bases; nucleotides outside the gene matches: 0. Germline CDR1 reads KGHDR; CDR2 reads SFDVKD. The CDR3 nucleotides are TGTGCCACCAGTGCTAGCGGGAGGGACAATGAGCAGTTCTTC. Amino acids: CATSASGRDNEQFF.

A word on this clonotype: One end of the junction does not line up with germline, which may come from a read error. This sequence joins TRBV7-7 and TRBJ2-5; 7 positions match TRBD1. Germline CDR1 reads SSHAT; CDR2 reads FNYEAQ (reference sequence). The CDR3 covers 15 residues. The CDR3 loop is CASSSGQEGGETQYF. The CDR3 DNA sequence: TGTGCTAGCAGCTCAGGACAGGAAGGGGGCGAGACCCAGTACTTC.